This record looks at one T cell receptor beta chain sequence and its context. Its antigen is not identified. This record comes from a study of T cells in Graves' hyperthyroidism and ophthalmopathy. Study-level findings and limits: Stable hyperthyroidism was told apart from ophthalmopathy by a model built on 13 V-J features.

TCR beta CDR3 regions were amplified from RNA. The HTBI primer set served for first-round RT-PCR of the TCR CDR3. TCRdb re-derived calls from the multiplex PCR reads in MiXCR, one entry per CDR3 protein. The sample lists about 460,000 distinct CDR3 sequences, around a fifth occurring once. Each ophthalmopathy patient scored at least 3 on the Clinical Activity Score and at least 4 on NOSPECS grade, with duration under 3 months. The CDR3 runs 15 residues. The V gene's germline CDR1 is SGHNT and CDR2 YYREEE (reference sequence). Unmatched junction bases numbered 8, after V lost 4 bases and J lost 5 bases.

The sequenced sample was blood. The rearrangement links TRBV5-4 to TRBJ1-2; 10 nucleotides agree with TRBD1. The clonotype comes from a woman between 65 and 79 years old with Graves' ophthalmopathy. The CDR3 reads CASSRGTGESYGYTF. The CDR3, as DNA: TGTGCCAGCAGCCGGGGGACAGGGGAATCGTATGGCTACACCTTC.